This T cell receptor (beta chain) originates from a study of T-cell reconstitution after alpha-beta-depleted transplantation in children. For TCRbeta, the library was prepared with unique molecular identifiers. MiXCR, applied by TCRdb to the PCR reads, yields one record per CDR3 protein. Of about 610,000 distinct CDR3 sequences in the sample, more than 9% were seen once. Germline V gene sequence: CDR1 SGHRS, CDR2 YFSETQ. V lost 4 bases to trimming and J lost 3 bases, with 16 bases between them. This CDR3 region has 15 residues. This chain connects TRBV5-1 to TRBJ1-1, with a possible D match to TRBD1 (5 bases). This sample comprised PBMCs from the stem cell graft donor, obtained from the stem cell graft. The TCR was taken from a human donor who donated a stem cell graft to a child with acute myeloid leukemia. The CDR3 protein is CASSPGHTGHTEAFF. The CDR3 DNA sequence: TGCGCCAGCAGCCCAGGACACACCGGGCACACTGAAGCTTTCTTT.